This TCR beta chain was recorded in a study of blood T cell repertoires in COVID-19. Profiling relied on immunoSEQ multiplex PCR, and the TCRdb table lists in-frame clones only, not all of them. The profile shows 50,000 to 65,000 clones, 70% to 90% of them singletons. Trimming removed 3 bases from V and 0 bases from J; junction bases left unmatched: 7. The CDR3 has 17 residues. Germline assignment: CDR1 MDHEN and CDR2 SYDVKM. Sequencing used peripheral blood. The J gene is TRBJ2-3, the V gene TRBV28; TRBD2 aligns across 9 bases. The origin of this receptor is a man aged 40-50 years with active COVID-19. This CDR3 reads CASSLWTSAVSTDTQYF. The CDR3 DNA follows: TGTGCCAGCAGTTTGTGGACTAGCGCAGTTAGCACAGATACGCAGTATTTT.